The 28 T cell receptor beta chains given below trace back to one sample, sequenced in a study of T cell responses to AZD1222 COVID-19 vaccine. Sequenced by immunoSEQ multiplex PCR; TCRdb stores in-frame clones only, minus some. This table has over 65,000 clones, 60% to 80% appearing once. Material: peripheral blood, obtained on day 0 of AZD1222 vaccination. The source of these receptors is an adult in good health.

The genes are TRBV24-1 and TRBJ2-2, with unresolved D. The CDR3 consists of 18 residues. Trimming stripped 3 bases from V and 0 bases from J, with 16 bases between. Germline loops: CDR1 KGHDR, CDR2 SFDVKD. CDR3 coding DNA: TGTGCCACCAGTGATAGTCCCAACAGATCTCCGAACACCGGGGAGCTGTTTTTT. Translating gives CATSDSPNRSPNTGELFF.

This clone is labeled as medium-sized. V usage is TRBV14 and J usage is TRBJ2-7; possible D gene TRBD1, 6 bases. The ends were cut back, 4 bases at V and 3 bases at J, with 16 bases in the middle. The CDR3 is 15 amino acids. Germline V lookup: CDR1 SGHDN, CDR2 FVKESK. The CDR3 coding sequence is TGTGCCAGCAGCCCTCGGACAGTGGTGGACTACGAGCAGTACTTC. It specifies CASSPRTVVDYEQYF.

The CDR3 DNA reads as TGTGCCAGCAGTTTGGGGGCCGACGAGCAGTACTTC. It yields the protein CASSLGADEQYF. The chain couples TRBV28 to TRBJ2-7; D is perhaps TRBD1 (6 bases). V was pared by 3 bases and J by 5 bases, with 8 bases between. Germline lookup yields CDR1 MDHEN and CDR2 SYDVKM. CDR3 length: 12 residues.

The gene calls are TRBV10-3 and TRBJ2-1; D perhaps matches TRBD2 (6 bases). Trimming took off 5 bases at V and 5 bases at J, with 10 bases between the two ends. Germline CDR1 ENHRY, CDR2 SYGVKD. This CDR3 contains 13 residues. CDR3 coding DNA: TGTGCCATCAGTCAGCCGGGGGACAATGAGCAGTTCTTC. Amino acids: CAISQPGDNEQFF.

This clone was counted a single time. The chain links TRBV7-2 to TRBJ2-7; 10 nucleotides line up with TRBD1. Per the germline V gene, CDR1 is SGHTA and CDR2 is FQGNSA. J lost 11 bases, V lost 4 bases, and 5 bases had no gene match. This CDR3 spans 12 amino acids. CDR3 region: CASSSRQGAKYF. Written as DNA, the CDR3 is TGTGCCAGCAGCTCTAGACAGGGGGCGAAGTACTTC.

The chain joins TRBV28 to TRBJ1-5; TRBD1 matches 8 bases. The CDR3 loop spans 12 amino acids. Germline CDR1 is MDHEN and CDR2 is SYDVKM. V lost 7 bases to trimming and J lost 7 bases; unmatched junction nucleotides: 3. The CDR3 DNA sequence: TGTGCCAGCAAACCAGGGGGCCAGCCCCAGCATTTT. The encoded protein is CASKPGGQPQHF. The variable domain in full, completed from reference TRBV28 and TRBJ1-5, reads DVKVTQSSRYLVKRTGEKVFLECVQDMDHENMFWYRQDPGLGLRLIYFSYDVKMKEKGDIPEGYSVSREKKERFSLILESASTNQTSMYLCASKPGGQPQHFGDGTRLSIL.

The sample holds one count of this clone. V gene TRBV12-5 combines with J gene TRBJ2-2; possible D gene TRBD2, 6 bases. This CDR3 contains 17 residues. The germline V gene has CDR1 LGHNT and CDR2 FRNRAP. Trimming took 0 bases from V and 1 from J, leaving 12 bases between them. The DNA for the CDR3 is TGTGCTAGTGGTTTGGTACCAGGCGGGGAGAACACCGGGGAGCTGTTTTTT. Translated: CASGLVPGGENTGELFF.

The J gene is TRBJ1-1, the V gene TRBV5-1; D gene unclear. V gave up 3 bases and J gave up 2 bases, with 8 bases separating them. Germline V gene sequence: CDR1 SGHRS, CDR2 YFSETQ. The CDR3 is 13 amino acids. This chain's CDR3 is CASSSGFNTEAFF. The CDR3 DNA reads as TGCGCCAGCAGCTCCGGGTTTAACACTGAAGCTTTCTTT.

The rearrangement joins TRBV18 to TRBJ2-1; 8 nucleotides agree with TRBD2. Germline-derived CDR1 and CDR2 are KGHSH and LQKENI. The CDR3 has 16 amino acids. J lost 5 bases, V lost 6 bases, and 12 bases had no gene match. The CDR3 is CASSQGPGRDNNEQFF. In DNA form, the CDR3 reads TGTGCCAGCTCTCAGGGTCCCGGGAGGGATAACAATGAGCAGTTCTTC.

This chain joins TRBV5-5 and TRBJ2-7; TRBD2 matches at 7 bases. Germline CDR1 SGHKS, CDR2 YYEKEE (reference sequence). The CDR3 spans 15 residues. V shed 0 bases and J 1 base; nucleotides not matched to a gene: 4. The chain's CDR3 is CASSLGLAESYEQYF. CDR3 nucleotide sequence: TGTGCCAGCAGCTTGGGGCTAGCGGAATCCTACGAGCAGTACTTC.

This chain uses TRBV7-6 with TRBJ2-1, with 8 bases identical to TRBD2. This CDR3 contains 17 residues. In germline, CDR1 is SGHVS, CDR2 FNYEAQ. V was clipped by 0 bases and J by 1 base; unmatched bases: 5. CDR3: CASSLAGGRSSYNEQFF. CDR3 coding DNA: TGTGCCAGCAGCTTAGCAGGCGGGAGGTCATCCTACAATGAGCAGTTCTTC.

This chain connects TRBV18 to TRBJ1-5; 11 bases fit TRBD1. Germline assignment: CDR1 KGHSH and CDR2 LQKENI. CDR3 length equals 15 residues. V was pared by 1 base and J by 7 bases, with 3 bases of the junction left unmatched. The CDR3 sequence is CASSPLGQGVQPQHF. CDR3 DNA: TGTGCCAGCTCACCACTGGGACAGGGGGTCCAGCCCCAGCATTTT.

This clone was found a few times. Compared with germline, one end of the junction differs, possibly owing to a read error. In nucleotides, the CDR3 is TGTGCCAGTAGTCTCCTGACAGGGGCCAGGCATTTT. Protein: CASSLLTGARHF. J is TRBJ2-3 and V is TRBV19; 8 bases are a match to TRBD1. CDR1 LNHDA and CDR2 SQIVND come from the germline V gene (reference sequence). The CDR3 sequence is 12 residues long.

This chain uses TRBV21-1 with TRBJ1-2. TRBV21-1 is given as a pseudogene. The CDR3 totals 13 residues. The CDR3 sequence is CASSKGTAGYCTF. CDR3 in DNA: TGTGCCAGCAGCAAAGGGACGGCAGGTTACTGCACCTTC.

The chain carries TRBV23-1 and TRBJ2-3, with a weak D call TRBD2 (6 bases). TRBV23-1 is filed as an ORF, its function uncertain. The CDR3 is 16 amino acids. V lost 2 bases and J 0 bases, leaving 12 bases between the germline ends. CDR3: CASSQTAGSSTDTQYF. As DNA, the CDR3 is TGCGCCAGCAGTCAAACCGCGGGGTCTAGCACAGATACGCAGTATTTT.

The chain uses TRBV5-1 and TRBJ2-1; D ambiguous. Germline CDR1 is SGHRS and CDR2 is YFSETQ. V gave up 5 bases and J gave up 1 base, with 19 bases separating them. This CDR3 region has 17 residues. The CDR3 DNA reads as TGCGCCAGCAGTCCCGGTGGCGAGACACTGTCCTACAATGAGCAGTTCTTC. Translating it yields CASSPGGETLSYNEQFF.

The chain is built from TRBV5-1 and TRBJ2-3, with 10 bases matching TRBD1. Germline assignment: CDR1 SGHRS and CDR2 YFSETQ. The junction had 3 bases not matched to a gene; V was cut back by 4 bases and J by 1 base. The CDR3 consists of 15 residues. In DNA form, the CDR3 reads TGCGCCAGCAGCGTCGGGACAGGGGGCACAGATACGCAGTATTTT. Its protein is CASSVGTGGTDTQYF.

In its sample, this clone was seen once. V usage is TRBV5-1 and J usage is TRBJ1-1, with no clear D. V was trimmed by 1 base and J by 7 bases, leaving 11 bases between them. This CDR3 is built from 13 residues. Germline lookup yields CDR1 SGHRS and CDR2 YFSETQ. CDR3 sequence (DNA): TGCGCCAGCAGCTTGACGTTGCGGGGTGAAGCTTTCTTT. This sequence encodes CASSLTLRGEAFF.

The rearrangement uses TRBV5-6 and TRBJ2-6, with TRBD1 identical over 8 bases. CDR1 is SGHDT, CDR2 YYEEEE, per germline. With V trimmed by 0 bases and J by 3 bases, 2 bases remained unmatched. The CDR3 has 16 amino acids. Here the CDR3 reads CASSLAGGFGANVLTF. CDR3 in DNA: TGTGCCAGCAGCTTGGCAGGGGGCTTTGGGGCCAACGTCCTGACTTTC.

The chain uses TRBV5-6 and TRBJ1-2; no clear D gene. The V end lost 6 bases, the J end lost 1 base, and 7 bases lay between the germline ends. The CDR3 runs 12 residues. Germline assignment: CDR1 SGHDT and CDR2 YYEEEE. The CDR3 spells CASTWGNYGYTF. The CDR3 DNA follows: TGTGCCAGCACGTGGGGTAACTATGGCTACACCTTC.

The V call is TRBV2, the J call TRBJ1-5; no clear D. CDR1 and CDR2 from the germline V gene are SNHLY and FYNNEI. V was trimmed by 2 bases and J by 5 bases, leaving 10 bases between them. The CDR3 extends over 14 amino acids. CDR3 loop: CASSETGRDQPQHF. The CDR3 DNA is TGTGCCAGCAGTGAAACGGGGAGGGATCAGCCCCAGCATTTT.

The chain couples TRBV28 to TRBJ1-2, with TRBD1 matching over 7 bases. The CDR3 spans 14 residues. With 9 bases clipped from V and 8 bases from J, the junction kept 15 bases outside the gene matches. Germline V lookup: CDR1 MDHEN, CDR2 SYDVKM. The CDR3: CASRQGIADGGYTF. The CDR3, as DNA: TGTGCCAGTAGACAGGGAATCGCTGATGGCGGCTACACCTTC.

This clone was seen once. V and J are TRBV5-1 and TRBJ1-1; D gene unclear. The CDR3 has 15 amino acids. From germline, CDR1 is SGHRS and CDR2 YFSETQ. V was clipped by 0 bases and J by 0 bases, with 9 bases between them. The CDR3 coding sequence is TGCGCCAGCAGCTTGGGCGGAAGCATGAACACTGAAGCTTTCTTT. It specifies CASSLGGSMNTEAFF.

The rearrangement uses TRBV7-9 and TRBJ2-1; D is uncertain. The CDR3 spans 14 residues. V was shortened by 3 bases and J by 7 bases, with 13 bases between the two germline ends. The germline V gene has CDR1 SEHNR and CDR2 FQNEAQ (reference sequence). The CDR3, as DNA: TGTGCCAGCAGCTTGTCGCTAGGGTCGAATGAGCAGTTCTTC. Amino acids: CASSLSLGSNEQFF. Drawing the rest from reference TRBV7-9 and TRBJ2-1, the complete variable domain is DTGVSQNPRHKITKRGQNVTFRCDPISEHNRLYWYRQTLGQGPEFLTYFQNEAQLEKSRLLSDRFSAERPKGSFSTLEIQRTEQGDSAMYLCASSLSLGSNEQFFGPGTRLTVL.

This chain links TRBV4-2 with TRBJ2-3; 8 bases map to TRBD2. The CDR3 is 16 residues long. CDR1 is LGHNA and CDR2 is YNFKEQ in the germline V gene. Losses at the gene ends were 0 bases for V and 6 bases for J; bases not matched to a gene: 8. The CDR3 coding sequence is TGTGCCAGCAGCCAAGAAACTAGCGGTACCCGGGATACGCAGTATTTT. Its translation: CASSQETSGTRDTQYF.

The chain couples TRBV5-4 to TRBJ2-1; 9 nucleotides match TRBD2. Germline CDR1 reads SGHNT; CDR2 reads YYREEE (reference sequence). J gave up 5 bases and V 0 bases, and 0 bases lay outside the gene matches. The CDR3 runs to 14 residues. The DNA for the CDR3 is TGTGCCAGCAGCTTGGGACTAGCGGACAATGAGCAGTTCTTC. Translating gives CASSLGLADNEQFF.

This sequence joins TRBV6-1 and TRBJ2-5; D is ambiguous. V was trimmed by 3 bases and J by 0 bases, leaving 5 bases between them. In germline, CDR1 is MNHNS, CDR2 SASEGT. The CDR3 has 13 residues. CDR3 bases: TGTGCCAGCAGTGAGGCAGACCAAGAGACCCAGTACTTC. Protein product: CASSEADQETQYF.

The V gene is TRBV18, the J gene TRBJ1-2; 10 bases match TRBD1. The V and J ends lost 0 bases and 5 bases, in that order; junction bases with no gene match: 6. This CDR3 has 16 residues. Germline V gives CDR1 KGHSH, CDR2 LQKENI. The CDR3 is CASSPPRGTGEYGYTF. The CDR3 DNA is TGTGCCAGCTCACCACCGAGGGGGACAGGGGAATATGGCTACACCTTC.